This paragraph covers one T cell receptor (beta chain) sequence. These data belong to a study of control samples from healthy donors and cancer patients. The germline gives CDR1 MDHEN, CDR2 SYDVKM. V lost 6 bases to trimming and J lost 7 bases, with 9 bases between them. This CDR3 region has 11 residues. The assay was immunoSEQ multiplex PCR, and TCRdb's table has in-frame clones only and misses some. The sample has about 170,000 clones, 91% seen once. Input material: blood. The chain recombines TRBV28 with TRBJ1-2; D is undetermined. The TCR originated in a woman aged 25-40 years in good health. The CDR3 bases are TGTGCCAGCAGGATCCGAGGTGGCTACACCTTC. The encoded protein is CASRIRGGYTF.